This T cell receptor beta chain was sequenced for a study of cytomegalovirus exposure and HLA in healthy donors. Study details: There were under 130 million unique TCR beta sequences, drawn from about 179 million T cells, in an earlier analysis. The study, taken as a whole, reports: Most subjects had HLA-A and HLA-B alleles reportedly predicted accurately by TCR beta sequences.

Primers included in the PCR were 60 Vbeta and 13 Jbeta primers. This table comes from immunoSEQ multiplex PCR, and its TCRdb copy is limited to in-frame clones, with some not included. The sample lists 65,000 to 95,000 clones, around 77% seen once, with 3.3% in the top ten. After removal of 0 bases from V and 9 bases from J, the junction contained 8 bases not matched to a gene. Looked up from germline, CDR1 is ENHRY and CDR2 is SYGVKD. This CDR3 is built from 15 residues. A word on this clone: Its antigen is as yet unknown.

The rearrangement joins TRBV10-3 to TRBJ1-5; 7 bases match TRBD1. The sequence was obtained from a middle-aged man in good health and CMV-seronegative. The specimen sequenced was PBMCs. The CDR3 bases are TGTGCCATCAGTGAGTCGACAGGGCCACTGGGGCCCCAGCATTTT. Translation gives CAISESTGPLGPQHF.